One and the same sample provided the 17 T cell receptor beta chains below, sequenced in a study of shared clonotypes between healthy human individuals. Profiling relied on immunoSEQ multiplex PCR, and the TCRdb table lists in-frame clones only, not all of them. The repertoire holds just under 350,000 clones, about 70% seen once, with roughly a tenth in the top ten. Sample: memory CD4+ T cells sorted from blood. Subset in this sample: CD45RA-negative fraction. These receptors all stem from a man younger than 45 in good health.

The chain employs TRBV6-1 and TRBJ1-1; TRBD1 matches 10 bases. This CDR3 spans 15 amino acids. Germline V gene lookup returns CDR1 MNHNS and CDR2 SASEGT. The V gene end was trimmed by 7 bases and the J gene end by 2 bases; junction bases not matched to a gene: 7. The CDR3 is CASTRTGGVNTEAFF. The CDR3 coding sequence is TGTGCCAGCACTCGGACAGGGGGTGTTAACACTGAAGCTTTCTTT.

The chain is built from TRBV5-1 and TRBJ2-3; TRBD1 or TRBD2 may be the D gene (6 bases each). The CDR3 runs 15 residues. Trimming removed 4 bases at V and 2 bases at J, with 14 bases between. Germline values: CDR1 SGHRS, CDR2 YFSETQ. The CDR3 nucleotides are TGCGCCAGCAGCAAAGAAGGGGGGTACACAGATACGCAGTATTTT. Amino acid sequence: CASSKEGGYTDTQYF.

A single count supports this clone. The chain carries TRBV6-1 and TRBJ1-4; D gene uncertain. The CDR3 spans 15 residues. Germline CDR1 is MNHNS and CDR2 is SASEGT. With 3 bases removed from V and 3 bases from J, the gap between germline ends came to 11 bases. The CDR3 protein is CASSERWLANEKLFF. CDR3 bases: TGTGCCAGCAGTGAGAGGTGGTTGGCTAATGAAAAACTGTTTTTT.

This clone was picked up a small number of times. The V call is TRBV18, the J call TRBJ1-1; 7 bases map to TRBD1. Trimming removed 3 bases from V and 1 base from J; junction bases left unmatched: 14. Germline CDR1 is KGHSH and CDR2 is LQKENI. The CDR3 spans 18 residues. CDR3 region: CASSPDFGQGGRNTEAFF. In DNA, the CDR3 is TGTGCCAGCTCACCGGATTTCGGGCAGGGGGGTAGGAACACTGAAGCTTTCTTT.

CDR3 nucleotides: TGTGCCAGCAGCTCCCGGAGGCTAGCGGGCACCCGGAAGCAGTTCTTC. As protein: CASSSRRLAGTRKQFF. This sequence joins TRBV7-2 and TRBJ2-1, with 8 positions matching TRBD2. The germline V gene has CDR1 SGHTA and CDR2 FQGNSA. Losses at the gene ends were 4 bases for V and 11 bases for J; bases not matched to a gene: 16. This CDR3 comprises 16 residues. The whole variable domain, remainder taken from reference TRBV7-2 and TRBJ2-1, is GAGVSQSPSNKVTEKGKDVELRCDPISGHTALYWYRQSLGQGLEFLIYFQGNSAPDKSGLPSDRFSAERTGGSVSTLTIQRTQQEDSAVYLCASSSRRLAGTRKQFFGPGTRLTVL.

This chain joins TRBV2 and TRBJ2-5, with no clear D. V lost 7 bases and J lost 5, with 20 bases in between. The CDR3 consists of 15 residues. The germline gives CDR1 SNHLY, CDR2 FYNNEI. The CDR3 loop reads CASTYQRTSRETQYF. The CDR3 DNA is TGTGCCAGCACGTACCAAAGGACGTCCCGGGAGACCCAGTACTTC.

With respect to this clone: An end of the junction does not agree with germline; a read error may underlie this. The gene calls are TRBV9 and TRBJ1-2; no clear D gene. Per the germline V gene, CDR1 is SGDLS and CDR2 is YYNGEE. The CDR3 spans 12 residues. Written as DNA, the CDR3 is TGTGCCAGCAGCGTAGTGGTCTCGGACGGAGACTTC. This gives the protein CASSVVVSDGDF.

The chain employs TRBV2 and TRBJ2-5, with 10 bases aligning to TRBD1. Germline trimming cut 7 bases from V and 5 bases from J; bases unmatched to any gene: 13. The CDR3 length is 16 residues. The germline gives CDR1 SNHLY, CDR2 FYNNEI. CDR3 DNA: TGTGCCAGCACCCCCCTGGGGACAGGGGTGGGGGAGACCCAGTACTTC. It specifies CASTPLGTGVGETQYF.

The V and J genes are TRBV5-5 and TRBJ2-1, with 8 bases aligning to TRBD2. V was clipped by 4 bases and J by 1 base; unmatched bases: 4. Germline V gene sequence: CDR1 SGHKS, CDR2 YYEKEE (reference sequence). The CDR3 is 15 amino acids. CDR3 in amino acids: CASSQRLASYNEQFF. CDR3 nucleotide sequence: TGTGCCAGCAGCCAAAGACTAGCGTCCTACAATGAGCAGTTCTTC.

This rearrangement joins TRBV6-5 to TRBJ2-7; 9 positions match TRBD1. The CDR3 loop spans 15 amino acids. The J segment lost 6 bases and the V segment lost 6 bases, leaving 12 bases of the junction unmatched. CDR1 MNHEY and CDR2 SVGAGI come from the germline V gene. CDR3 coding DNA: TGTGCCAGCAGACTTTCCGGGACAGGGCAGGTCGAGCAGTACTTC. As protein: CASRLSGTGQVEQYF.

This clone has a handful of counts. The CDR3 DNA reads as TGTGCCAGCAGTAGACAGGGAAAGCCCCAGCATTTT. Encoded protein: CASSRQGKPQHF. The chain combines TRBV6-6 with TRBJ1-5, with 7 bases aligning to TRBD1. With V trimmed by 5 bases and J by 8 bases, 3 bases remained unmatched. Germline CDR1 is MNHNY and CDR2 is SVGAGI (reference sequence). The CDR3 runs to 12 residues.

The chain has TRBV10-1 and TRBJ2-5; D is possibly TRBD1 (6 bases). CDR3 length: 15 amino acids. CDR1 is WNHNN, CDR2 SYGVQD, per germline (reference sequence). Deletions cut 8 bases from V and 2 bases from J, with 18 bases between. The CDR3: CASSQGRLGQETQYF. In DNA, the CDR3 is TGCGCCAGCTCTCAGGGGAGACTCGGGCAAGAGACCCAGTACTTC.

In this sample, this clone turned up many times. V usage is TRBV6-5 and J usage is TRBJ2-4; 7 positions agree with TRBD1. The CDR3 has 15 residues. V lost 8 bases and J lost 0; bases outside the gene matches: 7. Germline V gene sequence: CDR1 MNHEY, CDR2 SVGAGI. The CDR3 here is CASATGARAKNIQYF. CDR3 nucleotide sequence: TGTGCCAGCGCAACAGGGGCACGAGCCAAAAACATTCAGTACTTC.

V and J are TRBV5-5 and TRBJ2-1; D possibly corresponds to TRBD1 (6 bases). The length of the CDR3 is 15 residues. Per the germline V gene, CDR1 is SGHKS and CDR2 is YYEKEE (reference sequence). V lost 0 bases and J lost 4, with 11 bases in between. CDR3 DNA: TGTGCCAGCAGCTTGGATGGACAGAGTTACAATGAGCAGTTCTTC. Translation gives CASSLDGQSYNEQFF.

With regard to this clone: Other nucleotide sequences from this sample produce the same CDR3. The genes are TRBV2 and TRBJ2-5; 14 bases line up with TRBD2. J gave up 5 bases and V 6 bases, and 11 bases lay outside the gene matches. The CDR3 is made up of 17 amino acids. The germline CDR1 and CDR2 sequences are SNHLY and FYNNEI. Here the CDR3 DNA reads TGTGCCAGCAGAGGCCCCGGGACTAGCGGGAGAGCCGAGACCCAGTACTTC. Protein product: CASRGPGTSGRAETQYF.

The chain is built from TRBV30 and TRBJ1-1; 7 bases fit TRBD1. The CDR3 is 15 residues long. Trimming removed 4 bases from V and 4 bases from J; junction bases left unmatched: 12. CDR1 GTSNPN and CDR2 SVGIG come from the germline V gene (reference sequence). The chain's CDR3 is CAWTIRGQRGTEAFF. CDR3 DNA: TGTGCCTGGACCATTCGGGGACAGCGCGGCACTGAAGCTTTCTTT.

The genes are TRBV6-6 and TRBJ2-6; D not resolved. This CDR3 contains 15 residues. The V and J ends lost 5 bases and 0 bases respectively, with 8 bases between them. Looked up from germline, CDR1 is MNHNY and CDR2 is SVGAGI (reference sequence). The CDR3 nucleotides read TGTGCCAGCAGTCCAGTGAGCTCTGGGGCCAACGTCCTGACTTTC. Residues: CASSPVSSGANVLTF.